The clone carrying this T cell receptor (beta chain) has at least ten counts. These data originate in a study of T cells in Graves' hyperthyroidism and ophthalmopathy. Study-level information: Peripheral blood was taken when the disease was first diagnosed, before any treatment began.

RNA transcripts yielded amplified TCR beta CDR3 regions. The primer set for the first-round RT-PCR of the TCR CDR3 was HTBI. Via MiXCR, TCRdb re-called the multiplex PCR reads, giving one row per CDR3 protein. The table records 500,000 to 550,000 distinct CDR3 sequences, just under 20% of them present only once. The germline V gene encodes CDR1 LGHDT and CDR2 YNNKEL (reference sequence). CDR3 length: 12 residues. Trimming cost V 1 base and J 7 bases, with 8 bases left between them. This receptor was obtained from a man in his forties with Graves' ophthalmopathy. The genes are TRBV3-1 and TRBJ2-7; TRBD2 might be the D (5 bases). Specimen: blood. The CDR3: CASSQGRGEQYF. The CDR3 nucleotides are TGTGCCAGCAGCCAAGGGAGAGGGGAGCAGTACTTC.